The 29 T cell receptor beta chains presented below share a single source sample, sequenced in a study of blood T cell repertoires in COVID-19. The data were produced by immunoSEQ multiplex PCR, yet TCRdb's version contains in-frame clones alone and is incomplete. The table records a few hundred thousand clones, around 89% of them present only once. Sequencing was carried out using PBMCs or T cells enriched from blood (not recorded which). The receptors originated from a woman aged 35 to 49 who had recovered from COVID-19.

V is TRBV27 and J is TRBJ1-2, with 7 bases matching TRBD1. The CDR3 is 14 residues long. CDR1 and CDR2 (germline): MNHEY, SMNVEV (reference sequence). V lost 3 bases, J lost 0 bases, and 1 base stayed unmatched. The CDR3 protein is CASSFDRANYGYTF. CDR3 nucleotides: TGTGCCAGCAGTTTCGACAGGGCTAACTATGGCTACACCTTC.

The V gene is TRBV6-2 or TRBV6-3, the J gene TRBJ2-5, with 11 bases that match TRBD1. The CDR3 is made up of 16 amino acids. Per the germline V gene, CDR1 is MNHEY and CDR2 is SVGEGT. V was clipped by 2 bases and J by 2 bases; unmatched bases: 4. CDR3 DNA sequence: TGTGCCAGCAGTTACGGGAGGGACAGGGGGCAAGAGACCCAGTACTTC. The encoded protein is CASSYGRDRGQETQYF.

This chain uses TRBV7-2 with TRBJ2-7; 10 bases map to TRBD2. This CDR3 has 13 amino acids. Germline CDR1 SGHTA, CDR2 FQGNSA. After removal of 6 bases from V and 4 bases from J, the junction contained 3 bases not matched to a gene. The CDR3 reads CASSPSGGYEQYF. In nucleotides, the CDR3 is TGTGCCAGCAGTCCTAGCGGGGGATACGAGCAGTACTTC.

V is TRBV9 and J is TRBJ2-1; D call uncertain. Trimming left V 1 base short and J 5 bases short, with 10 bases between. The CDR3 is made up of 14 amino acids. Germline-derived CDR1 and CDR2 are SGDLS and YYNGEE. The CDR3 is CASSVRVRNNEQFF. CDR3 in DNA: TGTGCCAGCAGCGTACGCGTCCGAAACAATGAGCAGTTCTTC. The complete variable domain, with remaining parts taken from reference TRBV9 and TRBJ2-1, reads DSGVTQTPKHLITATGQRVTLRCSPRSGDLSVYWYQQSLDQGLQFLIQYYNGEERAKGNILERFSAQQFPDLHSELNLSSLELGDSALYFCASSVRVRNNEQFFGPGTRLTVL.

The rearrangement links TRBV12-5 to TRBJ1-2; 8 positions match TRBD1. V lost 6 bases, J lost 4 bases, and 7 bases stayed unmatched. The CDR3 extends over 14 amino acids. Germline assignment: CDR1 LGHNT and CDR2 FRNRAP. The CDR3 is CASGLAGGIYGYTF. CDR3 nucleotide sequence: TGTGCTAGTGGCCTTGCAGGGGGCATCTATGGCTACACCTTC. The complete variable domain, with remaining parts taken from reference TRBV12-5 and TRBJ1-2, reads DARVTQTPRHKVTEMGQEVTMRCQPILGHNTVFWYRQTMMQGLELLAYFRNRAPLDDSGMPKDRFSAEMPDATLATLKIQPSEPRDSAVYFCASGLAGGIYGYTFGSGTRLTVV.

The chain carries TRBV27 and TRBJ2-7; 10 nucleotides align to TRBD1. V dropped 3 bases and J dropped 0; count of bases not matched to a gene: 2. The germline V gene has CDR1 MNHEY and CDR2 SMNVEV (reference sequence). There are 15 residues in the CDR3. For the CDR3, the DNA is TGTGCCAGCAGTTTTGGACAGGGGGTCTCCTACGAGCAGTACTTC. Encoded protein: CASSFGQGVSYEQYF.

This chain uses TRBV28 with TRBJ1-2; perhaps TRBD1 as D (5 bases). CDR1 is MDHEN and CDR2 is SYDVKM in the germline V gene. The CDR3 is 14 residues long. V shed 6 bases and J shed 6 bases, with 17 bases lying between them. The chain's CDR3 is CASRSDVTADGYTF. In nucleotides, the CDR3 is TGTGCCAGCAGGTCAGACGTGACAGCTGATGGCTACACCTTC.

This clone was picked up a small number of times. This chain uses TRBV2 with TRBJ2-7; 11 positions match TRBD2. CDR3 size: 15 residues. V lost 4 bases, J lost 0 bases, and 2 bases stayed unmatched. Germline CDR1 reads SNHLY; CDR2 reads FYNNEI. The CDR3, as DNA: TGTGCCAGCAGTGGGACTAGCGGGTACTCCTACGAGCAGTACTTC. Translating gives CASSGTSGYSYEQYF.

The rearrangement joins TRBV5-1 to TRBJ2-5; the match to TRBD2 covers 8 bases. CDR3 size: 15 residues. Germline values: CDR1 SGHRS, CDR2 YFSETQ. J gave up 1 base and V 4 bases, and 6 bases lay outside the gene matches. The CDR3 DNA reads as TGCGCCAGCAGCCCCGTCCTAGCGGGCCAAGAGACCCAGTACTTC. It is translated as CASSPVLAGQETQYF.

V and J are TRBV30 and TRBJ2-1, with 7 bases fitting TRBD1. Per germline, CDR1 GTSNPN and CDR2 SVGIG (reference sequence). The CDR3 is 15 residues long. V trimming: 4 bases; J trimming: 1 base; junction bases outside the gene matches: 7. CDR3 sequence: CAWTRQGQSYNEQFF. In DNA form, the CDR3 reads TGTGCCTGGACCCGACAGGGCCAATCCTACAATGAGCAGTTCTTC.

This chain connects TRBV19 to TRBJ1-5; the match to TRBD1 covers 8 bases. CDR1 and CDR2 from the germline V gene are LNHDA and SQIVND (reference sequence). V dropped 5 bases and J dropped 6; count of bases not matched to a gene: 9. The CDR3 length is 15 residues. CDR3 nucleotides: TGTGCCAGTAGTTGGATTGACAGGGGTGGTCAGCCCCAGCATTTT. Protein product: CASSWIDRGGQPQHF.

The chain combines TRBV20-1 with TRBJ2-5; no reliable D call. Trimming pared 1 base from V and 5 bases from J, leaving 5 bases between. There are 11 residues in the CDR3. Germline V lookup: CDR1 DFQATT, CDR2 SNEGSKA (reference sequence). CDR3 sequence reads: CSARVLETQYF. CDR3 DNA sequence: TGCAGTGCTAGAGTTCTGGAGACCCAGTACTTC.

The genes are TRBV28 and TRBJ1-2; D remains unclear. V was cut by 1 base and J by 4 bases, with 4 bases left in between. The CDR3 runs 12 residues. Germline V gene lookup returns CDR1 MDHEN and CDR2 SYDVKM. The CDR3 bases are TGTGCCAGCAGTTTATCCGGCTATGGCTACACCTTC. Translation: CASSLSGYGYTF.

The J gene is TRBJ1-1, the V gene TRBV14; a possible D gene is TRBD1 (5 bases). The germline V and J ends were trimmed by 2 bases and 1 base, with 14 bases remaining between them. In germline, CDR1 is SGHDN, CDR2 FVKESK. This CDR3 is built from 16 residues. CDR3 sequence reads: CASSQLKGQRNTEAFF. As DNA, the CDR3 is TGTGCCAGCAGCCAACTTAAGGGGCAGAGGAACACTGAAGCTTTCTTT.

The rearrangement uses TRBV30 and TRBJ1-2; D not resolved. The V gene's germline CDR1 is GTSNPN and CDR2 SVGIG (reference sequence). The CDR3 is made up of 13 amino acids. The ends were cut back, 2 bases at V and 1 base at J, with 8 bases in the middle. The CDR3 coding sequence is TGTGCCTGGAGTTTCGCAGATAACTATGGCTACACCTTC. It specifies CAWSFADNYGYTF.

The chain links TRBV30 to TRBJ2-1; 7 bases align to TRBD1. CDR3 length: 14 residues. J was trimmed by 7 bases and V by 0 bases; bases with no gene match: 6. Germline lookup yields CDR1 GTSNPN and CDR2 SVGIG (reference sequence). CDR3: CAWSVGTDPNEQFF. For the CDR3, the DNA is TGTGCCTGGAGTGTCGGGACAGACCCTAATGAGCAGTTCTTC.

The CDR3 reads CASRTARTGGVGYTF. In nucleotides, the CDR3 is TGTGCCAGCAGAACCGCCCGGACAGGGGGCGTAGGCTACACCTTC. This sequence joins TRBV28 and TRBJ1-2; 11 bases match TRBD1. The CDR3 is 15 residues long. Germline values: CDR1 MDHEN, CDR2 SYDVKM. Trimming removed 6 bases from V and 8 bases from J; junction bases left unmatched: 11.

The chain recombines TRBV18 with TRBJ2-2; D might be TRBD2 (5 bases). CDR3 length: 15 residues. Germline V gives CDR1 KGHSH, CDR2 LQKENI. V lost 0 bases and J 3 bases, leaving 8 bases between the germline ends. The CDR3 protein is CASSPPKGDTGELFF. CDR3 in DNA: TGTGCCAGCTCACCACCGAAGGGAGACACCGGGGAGCTGTTTTTT.

This clone was found once. The V call is TRBV5-1, the J call TRBJ2-5; D is possibly TRBD1 (6 bases). The CDR3 sequence is 16 residues long. Trimming removed 0 bases at V and 3 bases at J, with 15 bases between. Germline V lookup: CDR1 SGHRS, CDR2 YFSETQ. CDR3 residues: CASSLAKRQGKETQYF. The CDR3 nucleotides read TGCGCCAGCAGCTTGGCCAAGCGTCAGGGGAAAGAGACCCAGTACTTC.

The sample holds one count of this clone. V and J are TRBV5-1 and TRBJ2-7; no clear D gene. The germline V and J ends were trimmed by 4 bases and 0 bases, with 11 bases remaining between them. Looked up from germline, CDR1 is SGHRS and CDR2 is YFSETQ. The CDR3 runs 14 residues. The CDR3 nucleotides read TGCGCCAGCAGCCCACATACCCCCTCCTACGAGCAGTACTTC. This codes for CASSPHTPSYEQYF.

J is TRBJ2-3 and V is TRBV10-1; weak D call: TRBD1 (6 bases). Germline assignment: CDR1 WNHNN and CDR2 SYGVQD (reference sequence). Trimming removed 3 bases at V and 1 base at J, with 17 bases between. The CDR3 loop spans 17 amino acids. CDR3: CASSDPGTSRGTDTQYF. The CDR3 DNA sequence: TGCGCCAGCAGTGACCCCGGGACATCCCGGGGCACAGATACGCAGTATTTT.

CDR3 DNA: TGTGCCAGCAGCCCCTTGAGCAATGAGCAGTTCTTC. Encoded protein: CASSPLSNEQFF. The V and J genes are TRBV5-6 and TRBJ2-1; D not certain. CDR3 length: 12 amino acids. V was cut by 4 bases and J by 6 bases, with 8 bases left in between. In germline, CDR1 is SGHDT, CDR2 YYEEEE.

This clone was seen a handful of times. This chain uses TRBV5-6 with TRBJ2-7; TRBD1 matches 9 bases. Germline values: CDR1 SGHDT, CDR2 YYEEEE. The CDR3 totals 15 residues. With 6 bases clipped from V and 2 bases from J, the junction kept 9 bases outside the gene matches. The CDR3 loop reads CASTSTGGETYEQYF. The DNA of the CDR3 is TGTGCCAGCACCTCCACAGGGGGCGAGACCTACGAGCAGTACTTC.

The rearrangement links TRBV29-1 to TRBJ1-2; no clear D gene. V was cut by 7 bases and J by 6 bases, with 9 bases left in between. The CDR3 is made up of 10 amino acids. Germline V gene data show CDR1 as SQVTM and CDR2 as ANQGSEA. The DNA for the CDR3 is TGCAGCGCCGGGGAGCATGGCTACACCTTC. It yields the protein CSAGEHGYTF.

The rearrangement links TRBV28 to TRBJ1-4; D is perhaps TRBD1 (5 bases). The CDR3 has 14 amino acids. Germline-derived CDR1 and CDR2 are MDHEN and SYDVKM. V shed 5 bases and J shed 2 bases, with 9 bases lying between them. CDR3 coding DNA: TGTGCCAGCAGTACCAGGGCGACTAATGAAAAACTGTTTTTT. It translates to CASSTRATNEKLFF.

This clone was observed a single time. At the DNA level, this CDR3 is encoded by other sequences in the same sample as well. J is TRBJ2-7 and V is TRBV12-3 or TRBV12-4, with 7 bases fitting TRBD1. The V segment lost 2 bases and the J segment 3 bases; nucleotides outside the gene matches: 1. The CDR3 runs to 13 residues. The CDR3 DNA reads as TGTGCCAGCAGTTTAAGGGACAGCTACGAGCAGTACTTC. It codes for CASSLRDSYEQYF.

The genes are TRBV6-1 and TRBJ2-3, with TRBD1 matching 7 bases. The CDR3 length is 16 residues. The germline gives CDR1 MNHNS, CDR2 SASEGT. V was clipped by 2 bases and J by 1 base; unmatched bases: 6. The CDR3 is CASSELTGVGTDTQYF. The CDR3 nucleotides read TGTGCCAGCAGTGAACTAACAGGGGTTGGCACAGATACGCAGTATTTT.

The chain combines TRBV5-4 with TRBJ1-2; TRBD1 is a possible D gene (6 bases). Germline V gene lookup returns CDR1 SGHNT and CDR2 YYREEE (reference sequence). This CDR3 comprises 14 residues. With 4 bases removed from V and 6 bases from J, the gap between germline ends came to 16 bases. CDR3 nucleotides: TGTGCCAGCAGCCGAATCCCAGGGGTTGATGGCTACACCTTC. The encoded protein is CASSRIPGVDGYTF.

The V gene is TRBV7-2, the J gene TRBJ2-5; 9 bases are a match to TRBD2. V was pared by 3 bases and J by 5 bases, with 10 bases of the junction left unmatched. Germline CDR1 and CDR2: SGHTA and FQGNSA. The length of the CDR3 is 16 residues. The CDR3 sequence is CASSLGSSGSSETQYF. The CDR3, as DNA: TGTGCCAGCAGCTTGGGGAGTAGCGGGAGTTCGGAGACCCAGTACTTC.